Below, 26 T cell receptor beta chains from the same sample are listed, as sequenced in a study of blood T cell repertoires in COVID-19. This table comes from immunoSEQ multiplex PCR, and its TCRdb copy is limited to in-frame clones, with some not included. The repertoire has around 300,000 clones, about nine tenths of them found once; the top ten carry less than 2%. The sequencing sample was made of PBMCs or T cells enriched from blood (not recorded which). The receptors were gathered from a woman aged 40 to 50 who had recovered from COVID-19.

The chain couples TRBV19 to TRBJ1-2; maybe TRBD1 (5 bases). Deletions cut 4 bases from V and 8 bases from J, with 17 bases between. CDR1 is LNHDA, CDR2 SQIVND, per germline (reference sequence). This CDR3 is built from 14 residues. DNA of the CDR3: TGTGCCAGTAGTACCGACCGCGCCAGGGCAGGCTACACCTTC. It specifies CASSTDRARAGYTF.

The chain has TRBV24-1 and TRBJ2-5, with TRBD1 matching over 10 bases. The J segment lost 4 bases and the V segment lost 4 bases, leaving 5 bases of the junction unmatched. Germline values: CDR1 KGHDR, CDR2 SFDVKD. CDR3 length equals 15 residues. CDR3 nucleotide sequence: TGTGCCACCAGTGACCCGGGGACAGGGGTAGAGACCCAGTACTTC. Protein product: CATSDPGTGVETQYF.

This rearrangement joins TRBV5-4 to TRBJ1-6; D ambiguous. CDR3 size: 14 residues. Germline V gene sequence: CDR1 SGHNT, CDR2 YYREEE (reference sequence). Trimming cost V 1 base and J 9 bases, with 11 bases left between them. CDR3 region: CASSLYGRASPLHF. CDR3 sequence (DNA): TGTGCCAGCAGCTTGTATGGGAGAGCTTCACCCCTCCACTTT.

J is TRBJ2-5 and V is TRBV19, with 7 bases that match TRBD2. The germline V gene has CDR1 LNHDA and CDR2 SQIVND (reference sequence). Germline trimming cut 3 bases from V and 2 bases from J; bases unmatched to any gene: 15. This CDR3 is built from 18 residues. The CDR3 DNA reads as TGTGCCAGTAGTATTCAGGCTAGCGGCCTCCGAGGGCAAGAGACCCAGTACTTC. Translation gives CASSIQASGLRGQETQYF.

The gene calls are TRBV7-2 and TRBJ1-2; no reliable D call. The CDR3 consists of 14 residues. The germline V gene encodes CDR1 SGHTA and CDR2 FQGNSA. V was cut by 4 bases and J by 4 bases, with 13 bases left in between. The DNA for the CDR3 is TGTGCCAGCAGCTCCCGGACGGGGAGCTATGGCTACACCTTC. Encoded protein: CASSSRTGSYGYTF.

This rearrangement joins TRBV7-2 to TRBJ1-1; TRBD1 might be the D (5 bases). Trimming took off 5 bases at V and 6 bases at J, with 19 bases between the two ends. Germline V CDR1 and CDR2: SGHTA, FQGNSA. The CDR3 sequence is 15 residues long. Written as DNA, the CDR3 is TGTGCCAGCAGCAGATACAGGACCGAGGTGGCTGAAGCTTTCTTT. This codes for CASSRYRTEVAEAFF.

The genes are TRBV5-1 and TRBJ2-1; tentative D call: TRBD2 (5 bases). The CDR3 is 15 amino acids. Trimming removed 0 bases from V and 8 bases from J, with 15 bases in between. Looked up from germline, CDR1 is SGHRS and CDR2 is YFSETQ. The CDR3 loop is CASSLAGIPEDEQFF. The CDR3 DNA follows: TGCGCCAGCAGCTTGGCCGGGATCCCAGAGGATGAGCAGTTCTTC. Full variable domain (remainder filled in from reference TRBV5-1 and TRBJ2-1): KAGVTQTPRYLIKTRGQQVTLSCSPISGHRSVSWYQQTPGQGLQFLFEYFSETQRNKGNFPGRFSGRQFSNSRSEMNVSTLELGDSALYLCASSLAGIPEDEQFFGPGTRLTVL.

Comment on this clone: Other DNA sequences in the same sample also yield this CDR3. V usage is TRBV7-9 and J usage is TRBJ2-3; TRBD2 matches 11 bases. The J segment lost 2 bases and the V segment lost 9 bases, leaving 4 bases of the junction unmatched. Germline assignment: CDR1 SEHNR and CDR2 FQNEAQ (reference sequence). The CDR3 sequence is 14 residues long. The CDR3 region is CASLAGGSTDTQYF. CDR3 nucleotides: TGTGCCAGTTTAGCGGGGGGGTCCACAGATACGCAGTATTTT.

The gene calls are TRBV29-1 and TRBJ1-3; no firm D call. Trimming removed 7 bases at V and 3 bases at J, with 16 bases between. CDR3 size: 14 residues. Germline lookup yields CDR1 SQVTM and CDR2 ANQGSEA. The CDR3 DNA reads TGCAGCGCTAACGGTCCCTCGGGTGGAAACACCATATATTTT. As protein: CSANGPSGGNTIYF.

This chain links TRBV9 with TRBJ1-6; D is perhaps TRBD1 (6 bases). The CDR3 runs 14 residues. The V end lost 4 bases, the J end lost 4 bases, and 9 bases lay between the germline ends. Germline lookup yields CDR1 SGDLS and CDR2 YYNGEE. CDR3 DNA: TGTGCCAGCAGCCCTGGACAGTATAATTCACCCCTCCACTTT. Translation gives CASSPGQYNSPLHF. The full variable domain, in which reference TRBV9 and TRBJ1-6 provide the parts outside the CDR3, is DSGVTQTPKHLITATGQRVTLRCSPRSGDLSVYWYQQSLDQGLQFLIQYYNGEERAKGNILERFSAQQFPDLHSELNLSSLELGDSALYFCASSPGQYNSPLHFGNGTRLTVT.

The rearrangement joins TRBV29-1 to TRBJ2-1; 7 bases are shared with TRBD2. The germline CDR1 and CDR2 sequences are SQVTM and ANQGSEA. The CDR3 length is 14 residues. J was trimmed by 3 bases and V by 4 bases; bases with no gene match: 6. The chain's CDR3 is CSVVGGGVYNEQFF. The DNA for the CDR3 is TGCAGCGTTGTAGGCGGGGGAGTCTACAATGAGCAGTTCTTC.

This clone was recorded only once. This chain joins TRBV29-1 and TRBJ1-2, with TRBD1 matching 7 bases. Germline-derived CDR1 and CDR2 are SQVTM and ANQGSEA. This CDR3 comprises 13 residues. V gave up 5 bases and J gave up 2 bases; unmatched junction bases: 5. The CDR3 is CSVLTGMNYGYTF. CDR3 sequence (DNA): TGCAGCGTTTTGACAGGGATGAACTATGGCTACACCTTC.

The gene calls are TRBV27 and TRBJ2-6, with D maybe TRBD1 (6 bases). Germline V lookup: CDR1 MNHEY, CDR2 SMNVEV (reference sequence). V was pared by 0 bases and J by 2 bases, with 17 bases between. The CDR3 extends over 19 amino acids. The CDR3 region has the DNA TGTGCCAGCAGTTTATCTCCAGGACAGACCCTGACTGGGGCCAACGTCCTGACTTTC. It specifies CASSLSPGQTLTGANVLTF.

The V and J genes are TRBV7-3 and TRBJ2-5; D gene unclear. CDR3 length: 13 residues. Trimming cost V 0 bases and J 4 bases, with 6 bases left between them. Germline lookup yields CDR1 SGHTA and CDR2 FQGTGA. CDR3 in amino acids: CASSLTPRETQYF. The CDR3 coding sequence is TGTGCCAGCAGCTTAACCCCTAGAGAGACCCAGTACTTC.

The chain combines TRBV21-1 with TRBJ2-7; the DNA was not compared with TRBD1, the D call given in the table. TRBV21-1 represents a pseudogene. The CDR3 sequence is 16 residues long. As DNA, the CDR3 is TGTGCCAGCAGCAAACCCACAGGGCGAAGCATCTACGAGCAGTACTTC. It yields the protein CASSKPTGRSIYEQYF.

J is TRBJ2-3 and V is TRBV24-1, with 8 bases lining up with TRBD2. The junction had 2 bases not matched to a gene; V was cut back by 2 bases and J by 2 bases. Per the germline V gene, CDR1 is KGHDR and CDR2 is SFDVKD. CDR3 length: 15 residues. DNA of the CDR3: TGTGCCACCAGTGATTCGCGGGGGGCCACAGATACGCAGTATTTT. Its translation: CATSDSRGATDTQYF.

The CDR3 DNA is TGTGCCAGCAGCTCCTCTCCTCAGGGGGAGAACACTGAAGCTTTCTTT. It specifies CASSSSPQGENTEAFF. The chain joins TRBV5-4 to TRBJ1-1; 7 bases agree with TRBD1. Looked up from germline, CDR1 is SGHNT and CDR2 is YYREEE (reference sequence). V lost 3 bases, J lost 1 base, and 9 bases stayed unmatched. This CDR3 spans 16 amino acids. Complete variable domain (other parts from reference TRBV5-4 and TRBJ1-1): ETGVTQSPTHLIKTRGQQVTLRCSSQSGHNTVSWYQQALGQGPQFIFQYYREEENGRGNFPPRFSGLQFPNYSSELNVNALELDDSALYLCASSSSPQGENTEAFFGQGTRLTVV.

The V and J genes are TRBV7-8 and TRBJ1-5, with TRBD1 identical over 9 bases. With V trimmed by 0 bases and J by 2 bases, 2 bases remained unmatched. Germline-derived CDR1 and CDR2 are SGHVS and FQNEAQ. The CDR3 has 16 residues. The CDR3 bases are TGTGCCAGCAGCTTAGCTAGGACAGGGGGCAATCAGCCCCAGCATTTT. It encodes CASSLARTGGNQPQHF.

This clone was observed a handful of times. CDR3 sequence: CASSGRTTGTEAFF. The DNA of the CDR3 is TGTGCCAGCAGCGGTCGGACAACTGGCACTGAAGCTTTCTTT. The rearrangement uses TRBV5-4 and TRBJ1-1; possibly TRBD1 for D (5 bases). The germline V and J ends were trimmed by 4 bases and 4 bases, with 14 bases remaining between them. CDR3 size: 14 residues. Germline loops: CDR1 SGHNT, CDR2 YYREEE (reference sequence).

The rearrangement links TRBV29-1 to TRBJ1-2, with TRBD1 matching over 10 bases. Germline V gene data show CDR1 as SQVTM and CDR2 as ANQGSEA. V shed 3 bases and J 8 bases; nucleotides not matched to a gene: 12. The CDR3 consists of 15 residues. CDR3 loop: CSVDTTGGVSKGYTF. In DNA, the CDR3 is TGCAGCGTTGACACGACAGGGGGCGTTTCAAAGGGCTACACCTTC.

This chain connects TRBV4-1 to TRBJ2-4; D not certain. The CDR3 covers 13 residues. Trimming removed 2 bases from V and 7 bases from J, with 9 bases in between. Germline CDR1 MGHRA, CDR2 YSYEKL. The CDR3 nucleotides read TGCGCCAGCAGCCAACTAGGCTCTAACATTCAGTACTTC. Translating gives CASSQLGSNIQYF.

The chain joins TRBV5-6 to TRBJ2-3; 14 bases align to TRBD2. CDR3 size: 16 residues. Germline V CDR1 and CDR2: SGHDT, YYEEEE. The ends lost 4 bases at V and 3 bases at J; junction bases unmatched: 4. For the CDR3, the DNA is TGTGCCAGCAGCCGCCGACTAGCGGGGGGGACAGATACGCAGTATTTT. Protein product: CASSRRLAGGTDTQYF.

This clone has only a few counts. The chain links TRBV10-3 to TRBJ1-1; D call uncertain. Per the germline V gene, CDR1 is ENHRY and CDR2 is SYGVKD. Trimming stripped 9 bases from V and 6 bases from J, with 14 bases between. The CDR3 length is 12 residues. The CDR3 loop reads CAIAETTSEAFF. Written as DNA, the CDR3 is TGTGCCATTGCGGAAACGACCTCTGAAGCTTTCTTT.

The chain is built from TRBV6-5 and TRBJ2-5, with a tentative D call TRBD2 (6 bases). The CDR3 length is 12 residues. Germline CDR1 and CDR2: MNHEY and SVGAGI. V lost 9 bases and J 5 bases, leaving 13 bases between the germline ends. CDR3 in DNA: TGTGCCAGTCGAACGGGGGATGAGACCCAGTACTTC. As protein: CASRTGDETQYF.

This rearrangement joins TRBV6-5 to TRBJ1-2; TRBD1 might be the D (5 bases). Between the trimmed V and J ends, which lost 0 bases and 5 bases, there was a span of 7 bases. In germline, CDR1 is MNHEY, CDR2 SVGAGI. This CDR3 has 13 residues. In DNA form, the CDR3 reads TGTGCCAGCAGTTACTCTCGGGGGTATGGCTACACCTTC. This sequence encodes CASSYSRGYGYTF.

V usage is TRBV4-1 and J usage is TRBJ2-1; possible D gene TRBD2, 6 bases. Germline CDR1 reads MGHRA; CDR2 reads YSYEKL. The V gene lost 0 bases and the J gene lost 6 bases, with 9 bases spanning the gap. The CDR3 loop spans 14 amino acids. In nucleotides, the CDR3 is TGCGCCAGCAGCCAAGAGGGGGGTAGCAATGAGCAGTTCTTC. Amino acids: CASSQEGGSNEQFF.